The clone carrying this T cell receptor beta chain has just a few counts. Its antigen is as yet unknown. This sample is part of a study of T cells after yellow fever vaccination. Findings of the study overall: Compared with primary, the secondary response was weaker and peaked at day 5, not 15. CD4 and CD8 compartments shared a small share of clonotypes.

Between the trimmed V and J ends, which lost 3 bases and 3 bases, there was a span of 2 bases. The CDR3 consists of 11 residues. TCRdb analysed the 5' RACE reads with MiXCR anew, one entry per CDR3 protein. The repertoire holds tens of thousands of distinct CDR3 sequences, with 7.4% as singletons. The chain carries TRBV12-3 or TRBV12-4 and TRBJ1-1; D is undetermined. This receptor was identified in a man aged 18 to 29 who received the YFV17D yellow fever vaccine. Sequenced material: CD8+ T cells sorted from PBMCs, taken about 2 weeks after the first yellow fever vaccination. CDR3 amino acids: CASSLDTEAFF. The CDR3 DNA follows: TGTGCCAGCAGTTTGGACACTGAAGCTTTCTTT.